The T cell receptor (beta chain) under discussion was sequenced for a study of OX40 agonist ivuxolimab in advanced cancers. Study-wide background: Patients received intravenous ivuxolimab every 2 weeks at 0.01 to 10 mg/kg. Participants, 82.7% male, averaged roughly 60 years of age, ranging from about 23 to 90. Patients with prior anti-PD-1, anti-PD-L1 or anti-CTLA-4 therapy were eligible; about 40% had some.

Some clones are missing from TCRdb's copy, which holds only in-frame ones; the method was immunoSEQ multiplex PCR. Among some 58,000 clones listed, roughly nine tenths were seen once. Trimming pared 5 bases from V and 9 bases from J, leaving 14 bases between. Germline V CDR1 and CDR2: ENHRY, SYGVKD. CDR3 size: 13 residues. General observations from the study: Dosing at 0.1 to 3.0 mg/kg was accompanied by clonal expansion of CD4+ and CD8+ blood T cells by week 6.

As concerns this clone: The antigen is unknown.

The sample consisted of CD4+ or CD8+ T cells sorted from blood, taken in a trial of the OX40 agonist ivuxolimab. The receptor comes from an adult with an advanced solid tumor such as melanoma, head and neck, liver or kidney cancer. V usage is TRBV10-3 and J usage is TRBJ2-1; TRBD1 is a possible D gene (6 bases). In nucleotides, the CDR3 is TGTGCCATCAGTCCACAGGGTGGCGGTGAGCAGTTCTTC. Translation: CAISPQGGGEQFF.